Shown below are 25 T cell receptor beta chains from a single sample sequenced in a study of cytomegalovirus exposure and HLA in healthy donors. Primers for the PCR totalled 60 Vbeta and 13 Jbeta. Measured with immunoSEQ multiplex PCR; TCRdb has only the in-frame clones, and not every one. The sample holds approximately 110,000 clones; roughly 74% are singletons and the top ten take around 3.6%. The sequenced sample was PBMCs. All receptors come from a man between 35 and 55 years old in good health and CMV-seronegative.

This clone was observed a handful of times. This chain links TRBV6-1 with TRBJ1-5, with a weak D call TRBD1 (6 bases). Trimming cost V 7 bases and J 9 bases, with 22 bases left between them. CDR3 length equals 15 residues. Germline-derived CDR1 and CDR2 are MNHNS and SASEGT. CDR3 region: CASNKSRDKGMPQHF. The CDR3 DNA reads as TGTGCCAGCAATAAGAGCCGGGACAAGGGTATGCCCCAGCATTTT.

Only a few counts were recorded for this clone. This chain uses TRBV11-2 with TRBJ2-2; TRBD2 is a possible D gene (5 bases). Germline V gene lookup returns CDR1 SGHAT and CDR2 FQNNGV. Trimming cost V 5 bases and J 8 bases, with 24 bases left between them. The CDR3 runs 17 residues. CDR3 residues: CASSRPSPSGFQGELFF. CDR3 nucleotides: TGTGCCAGCAGCAGGCCTTCTCCGTCGGGGTTTCAGGGGGAGCTGTTTTTT.

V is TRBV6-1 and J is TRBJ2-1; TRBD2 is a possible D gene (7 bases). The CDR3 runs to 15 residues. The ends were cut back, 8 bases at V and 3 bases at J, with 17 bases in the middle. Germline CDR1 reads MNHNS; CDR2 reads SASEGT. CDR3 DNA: TGTGCCAGCGACCCTGGGGGGGCGGGCTACAATGAGCAGTTCTTC. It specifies CASDPGGAGYNEQFF.

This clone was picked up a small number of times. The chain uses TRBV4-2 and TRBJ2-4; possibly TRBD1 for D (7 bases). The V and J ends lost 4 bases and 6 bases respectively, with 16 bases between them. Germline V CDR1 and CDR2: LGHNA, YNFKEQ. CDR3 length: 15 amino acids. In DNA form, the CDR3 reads TGTGCCAGCAGCCCGAGCCAGGGGGGAACAAACATTCAGTACTTC. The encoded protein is CASSPSQGGTNIQYF.

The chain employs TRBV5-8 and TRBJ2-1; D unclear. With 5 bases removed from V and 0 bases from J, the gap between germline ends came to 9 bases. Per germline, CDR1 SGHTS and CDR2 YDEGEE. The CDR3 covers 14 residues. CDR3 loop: CASREVGSYNEQFF. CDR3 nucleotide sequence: TGTGCCAGCAGAGAGGTGGGCTCCTACAATGAGCAGTTCTTC.

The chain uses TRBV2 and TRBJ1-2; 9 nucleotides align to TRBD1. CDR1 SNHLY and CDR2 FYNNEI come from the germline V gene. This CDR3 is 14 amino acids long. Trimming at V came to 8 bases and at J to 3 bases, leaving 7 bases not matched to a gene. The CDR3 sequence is CASVGQGEYYGYTF. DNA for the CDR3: TGTGCCAGCGTGGGACAGGGAGAATACTATGGCTACACCTTC.

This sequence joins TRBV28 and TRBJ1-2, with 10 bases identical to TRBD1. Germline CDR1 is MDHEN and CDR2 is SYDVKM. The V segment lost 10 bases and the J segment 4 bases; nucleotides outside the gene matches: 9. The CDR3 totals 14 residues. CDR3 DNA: TGTGCCATCCTCGACAGGGGGCCGTCCTATGGCTACACCTTC. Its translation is CAILDRGPSYGYTF.

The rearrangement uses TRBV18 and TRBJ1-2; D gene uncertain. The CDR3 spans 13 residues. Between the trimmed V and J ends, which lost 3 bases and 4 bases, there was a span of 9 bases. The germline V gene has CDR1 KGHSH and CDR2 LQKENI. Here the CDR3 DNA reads TGTGCCAGCTCACCCGGAGAACGCTATGGCTACACCTTC. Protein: CASSPGERYGYTF.

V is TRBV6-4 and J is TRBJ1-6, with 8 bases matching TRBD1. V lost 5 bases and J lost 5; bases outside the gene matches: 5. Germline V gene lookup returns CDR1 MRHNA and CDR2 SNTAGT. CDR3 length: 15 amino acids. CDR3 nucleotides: TGTGCCAGCAGTACCCAGACAGGGGATAATTCACCCCTCCACTTT. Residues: CASSTQTGDNSPLHF.

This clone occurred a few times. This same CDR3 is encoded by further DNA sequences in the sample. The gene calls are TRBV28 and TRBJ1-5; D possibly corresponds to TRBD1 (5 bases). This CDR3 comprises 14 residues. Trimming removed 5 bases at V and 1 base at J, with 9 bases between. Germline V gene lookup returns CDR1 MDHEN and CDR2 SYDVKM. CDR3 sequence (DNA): TGTGCCAGCAGTATAACAGGCAGCAATCAGCCCCAGCATTTT. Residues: CASSITGSNQPQHF.

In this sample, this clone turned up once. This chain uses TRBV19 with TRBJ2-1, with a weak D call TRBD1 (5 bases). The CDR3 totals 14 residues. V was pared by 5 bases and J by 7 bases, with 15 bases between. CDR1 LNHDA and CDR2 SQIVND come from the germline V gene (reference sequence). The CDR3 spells CASSGGRQQNEQFF. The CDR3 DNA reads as TGTGCCAGTAGTGGCGGACGACAGCAGAATGAGCAGTTCTTC.

For the CDR3, the DNA is TGCAGCGTTGAACACGGGGGAACCCAGCCCTTAAACAGGGAGCAGTTCTTC. Protein: CSVEHGGTQPLNREQFF. The chain combines TRBV29-1 with TRBJ2-1; possible D gene TRBD2, 6 bases. The CDR3 is 17 residues long. Germline values: CDR1 SQVTM, CDR2 ANQGSEA. The ends were cut back, 2 bases at V and 10 bases at J, with 27 bases in the middle.

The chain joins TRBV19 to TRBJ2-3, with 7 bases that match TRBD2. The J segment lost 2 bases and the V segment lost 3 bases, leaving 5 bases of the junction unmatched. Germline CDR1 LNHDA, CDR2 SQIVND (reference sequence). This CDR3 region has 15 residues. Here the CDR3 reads CASSISGRDTDTQYF. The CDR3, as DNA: TGTGCCAGTAGTATTAGCGGGCGCGACACAGATACGCAGTATTTT.

CDR3 sequence (DNA): TGTGCCAGCATACGGACTAGGCCAGATACGCAGTATTTT. Translated: CASIRTRPDTQYF. The V gene is TRBV7-2, the J gene TRBJ2-3, with 7 bases matching TRBD2. CDR3 size: 13 residues. Germline CDR1 is SGHTA and CDR2 is FQGNSA. J was trimmed by 4 bases and V by 7 bases; bases with no gene match: 5.

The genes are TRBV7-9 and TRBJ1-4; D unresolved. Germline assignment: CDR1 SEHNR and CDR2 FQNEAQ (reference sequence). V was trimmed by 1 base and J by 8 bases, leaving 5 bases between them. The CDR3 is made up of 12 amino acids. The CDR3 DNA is TGTGCCAGCAGCTTAGAGCCGGAAAAACTGTTTTTT. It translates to CASSLEPEKLFF.

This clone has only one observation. The CDR3 DNA reads TGCGCCAGCAGCTCCAGGGAATCAGCAACCTACGAGCAGTACTTC. Translated, it gives CASSSRESATYEQYF. The rearrangement links TRBV5-1 to TRBJ2-7; the D gene is possibly TRBD1 (5 bases). V was cut by 3 bases and J by 2 bases, with 15 bases left in between. In germline, CDR1 is SGHRS, CDR2 YFSETQ. The CDR3 runs to 15 residues.

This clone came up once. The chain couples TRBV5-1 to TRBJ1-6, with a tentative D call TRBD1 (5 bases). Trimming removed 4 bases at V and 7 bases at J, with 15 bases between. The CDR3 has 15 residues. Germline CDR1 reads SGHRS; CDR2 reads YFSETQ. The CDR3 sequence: CASSAQDSVNSPLHF. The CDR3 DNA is TGCGCCAGCAGCGCACAAGACAGTGTGAATTCACCCCTCCACTTT.

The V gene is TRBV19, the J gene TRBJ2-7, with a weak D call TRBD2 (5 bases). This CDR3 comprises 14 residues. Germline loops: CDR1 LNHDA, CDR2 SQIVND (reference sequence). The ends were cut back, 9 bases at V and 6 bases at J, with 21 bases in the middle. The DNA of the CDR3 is TGTGCCAGCGCGGACGAAAAGGAGGTTAGCGAGCAGTACTTC. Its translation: CASADEKEVSEQYF.

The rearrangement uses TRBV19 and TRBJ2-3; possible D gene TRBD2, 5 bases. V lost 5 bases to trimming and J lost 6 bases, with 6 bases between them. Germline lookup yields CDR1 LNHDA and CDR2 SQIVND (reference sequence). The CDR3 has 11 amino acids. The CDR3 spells CASSSGDTQYF. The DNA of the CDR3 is TGTGCCAGTAGTTCGGGGGATACGCAGTATTTT.

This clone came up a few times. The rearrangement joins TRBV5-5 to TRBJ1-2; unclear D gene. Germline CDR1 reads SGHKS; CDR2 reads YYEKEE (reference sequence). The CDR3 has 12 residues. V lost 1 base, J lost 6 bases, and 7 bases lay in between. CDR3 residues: CASSLLQNGYTF. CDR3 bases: TGTGCCAGCAGCTTGTTGCAGAATGGCTACACCTTC.

CDR3 sequence (DNA): TGTGCCAGCAGCGTTGTCGGGACAGGGGGGAAGAACACTGAAGCTTTCTTT. The encoded protein is CASSVVGTGGKNTEAFF. The genes are TRBV7-8 and TRBJ1-1; 11 nucleotides match TRBD1. Germline V lookup: CDR1 SGHVS, CDR2 FQNEAQ. CDR3 length: 17 amino acids. Trimming cost V 5 bases and J 1 base; bases outside gene matches: 9.

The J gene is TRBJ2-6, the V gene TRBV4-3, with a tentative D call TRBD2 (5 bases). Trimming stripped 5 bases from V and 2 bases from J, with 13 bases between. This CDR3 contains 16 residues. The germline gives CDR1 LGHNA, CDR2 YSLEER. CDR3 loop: CASSWAGITGANVLTF. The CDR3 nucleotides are TGCGCCAGCAGCTGGGCGGGTATCACTGGGGCCAACGTCCTGACTTTC.

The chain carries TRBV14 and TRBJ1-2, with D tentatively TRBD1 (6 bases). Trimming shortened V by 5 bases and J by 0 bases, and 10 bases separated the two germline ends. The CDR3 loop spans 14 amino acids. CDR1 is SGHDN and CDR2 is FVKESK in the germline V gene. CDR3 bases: TGTGCCAGCAGCTTGGACAGAGCTAACTATGGCTACACCTTC. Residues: CASSLDRANYGYTF.

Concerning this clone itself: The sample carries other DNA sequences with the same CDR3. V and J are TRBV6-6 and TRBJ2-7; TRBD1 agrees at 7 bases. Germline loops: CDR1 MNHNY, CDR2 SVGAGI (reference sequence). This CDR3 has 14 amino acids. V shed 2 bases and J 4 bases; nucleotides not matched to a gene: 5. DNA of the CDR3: TGTGCCAGCAGTTACGGTACAGGGGTGTACGAGCAGTACTTC. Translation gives CASSYGTGVYEQYF.

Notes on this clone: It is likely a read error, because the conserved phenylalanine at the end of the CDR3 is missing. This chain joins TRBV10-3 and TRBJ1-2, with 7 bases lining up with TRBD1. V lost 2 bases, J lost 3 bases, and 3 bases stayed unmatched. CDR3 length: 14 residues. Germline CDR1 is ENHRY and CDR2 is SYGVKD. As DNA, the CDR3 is TGTGCCATCAGTGAGAGGGGACAGTACTATGGCTACACCCTC. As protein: CAISERGQYYGYTL.